The present T cell receptor (beta chain) was sequenced within a study of cytomegalovirus exposure and HLA in healthy donors. Notes on the study in general: Follow-up analysis later connected one missense variant in DCLRE1C with trimming of TCR beta V- and J-genes. In an earlier analysis, productive rearrangement rates for most beta V segments clustered near 87% or 30%.

Worth noting for this clone: Its matching antigen is unknown.

The study ran its PCR with 60 Vbeta and 13 Jbeta primers. The repertoire was sequenced with immunoSEQ multiplex PCR; TCRdb's copy has only in-frame clones and lacks some. Of some 150,000 clones in the sample, 80% are singletons; the top ten hold about 4.5%. This CDR3 is built from 18 residues. Germline-derived CDR1 and CDR2 are LNHDA and SQIVND (reference sequence). The ends lost 6 bases at V and 2 bases at J; junction bases unmatched: 16. This sequence joins TRBV19 and TRBJ2-3, with 8 bases matching TRBD2. This clonotype originated in a man aged 25-45 years in good health and CMV-seronegative. The source material was PBMCs. The CDR3 DNA sequence: TGTGCCAGTAGGGAACTAGCGGCCAGAAAAACCTCCACAGATACGCAGTATTTT. Encoded protein: CASRELAARKTSTDTQYF.